The 21 T cell receptor beta chains below all came from one sample that was sequenced in a study of blood T cells in healthy people across ages. Through a sample-barcoded 5' primer and a J-beta primer mix, a second PCR was run for roughly 7 to 11 cycles. TCRdb ran MiXCR on the 5' RACE reads and lists one entry per CDR3 protein. Of some 700,000 distinct CDR3 sequences listed, roughly 44% are singletons. Material: blood. These receptor sequences come from a woman aged 55-75 years in good health.

The chain is built from TRBV7-2 and TRBJ2-3; the D gene is possibly TRBD1 (6 bases). Between the trimmed V and J ends, which lost 1 base and 2 bases, there was a span of 19 bases. Germline CDR1 and CDR2: SGHTA and FQGNSA. The CDR3 sequence is 18 residues long. Here the CDR3 reads CASSLEDRLDGYTDTQYF. The DNA for the CDR3 is TGTGCCAGCAGCTTAGAGGACAGATTGGATGGATACACAGATACGCAGTATTTT.

The sample holds a few counts of this clonotype. CDR3 sequence reads: CSASGDRGGETQYF. The CDR3 bases are TGCAGTGCTAGCGGGGACAGGGGGGGAGAGACCCAGTACTTC. V and J are TRBV20-1 and TRBJ2-5; 11 bases match TRBD1. The CDR3 runs 14 residues. Germline loops: CDR1 DFQATT, CDR2 SNEGSKA (reference sequence). The V gene end was trimmed by 3 bases and the J gene end by 4 bases; junction bases not matched to a gene: 4.

The chain links TRBV5-1 to TRBJ1-6; D might be TRBD1 (5 bases). V lost 1 base, J lost 12 bases, and 14 bases lay in between. The CDR3 runs to 14 residues. From germline, CDR1 is SGHRS and CDR2 YFSETQ. The CDR3 region is CASSLNGHQEPLHF. The CDR3 nucleotides read TGCGCCAGCAGCTTGAACGGACACCAAGAACCCCTCCACTTT.

A remark on this clonotype: A much larger clone sits a single nucleotide away, making a read error possible. The chain combines TRBV20-1 with TRBJ2-3, with D possibly matching TRBD2 (6 bases). The CDR3 runs 17 residues. With 0 bases removed from V and 4 bases from J, the gap between germline ends came to 20 bases. Germline values: CDR1 DFQATT, CDR2 SNEGSKA (reference sequence). The chain's CDR3 is CSARDQKRGRKADTQYF. CDR3 nucleotides: TGCAGTGCTAGAGATCAGAAGCGAGGGAGGAAGGCAGATACGCAGTATTTT.

This clonotype was found many times. The gene calls are TRBV4-3 and TRBJ2-6; D is unresolved. This CDR3 spans 16 amino acids. The V and J ends lost 1 base and 0 bases respectively, with 7 bases between them. CDR1 and CDR2 from the germline V gene are LGHNA and YSLEER. DNA of the CDR3: TGCGCCAGCAGCCAAGCCTACTACTCTGGGGCCAACGTCCTGACTTTC. Translation gives CASSQAYYSGANVLTF.

The V and J genes are TRBV3-1 and TRBJ2-5; no clear D. Germline CDR1 reads LGHDT; CDR2 reads YNNKEL (reference sequence). The CDR3 has 14 amino acids. V shed 1 base and J shed 1 base, with 7 bases lying between them. The CDR3 loop reads CASSQGHFQETQYF. In DNA, the CDR3 is TGTGCCAGCAGCCAAGGACATTTCCAAGAGACCCAGTACTTC.

This clonotype was counted a few times. The chain couples TRBV7-2 to TRBJ1-2; no firm D call. The length of the CDR3 is 14 residues. Germline CDR1 and CDR2: SGHTA and FQGNSA. The germline V and J ends were trimmed by 4 bases and 4 bases, with 13 bases remaining between them. CDR3 loop: CASSSVGPTYGYTF. CDR3 coding DNA: TGTGCCAGCAGCTCAGTTGGACCGACCTATGGCTACACCTTC.

This clonotype was picked up a small number of times. The rearrangement links TRBV6-5 to TRBJ1-2; 8 bases match TRBD1. Germline V gene sequence: CDR1 MNHEY, CDR2 SVGAGI. The CDR3 consists of 15 residues. Unmatched junction bases numbered 6, after V lost 2 bases and J lost 4 bases. The CDR3: CASSYTRTGFYGYTF. As DNA, the CDR3 is TGTGCCAGCAGTTACACAAGGACAGGGTTCTATGGCTACACCTTC.

The J gene is TRBJ1-1, the V gene TRBV20-1; 7 positions match TRBD1. The germline V gene has CDR1 DFQATT and CDR2 SNEGSKA (reference sequence). V trimming: 3 bases; J trimming: 7 bases; junction bases outside the gene matches: 8. CDR3 size: 13 residues. The CDR3 spells CSASEQGVGEAFF. The CDR3 nucleotides read TGCAGTGCTAGTGAGCAGGGGGTAGGTGAAGCTTTCTTT.

This clonotype was seen a handful of times. This may be a read error, as it is one base from a much larger clone. The chain links TRBV20-1 to TRBJ2-5, with a tentative D call TRBD2 (5 bases). Germline V gene lookup returns CDR1 DFQATT and CDR2 SNEGSKA (reference sequence). Deletions cut 5 bases from V and 11 bases from J, with 24 bases between. The length of the CDR3 is 14 residues. The CDR3 sequence is CSASRTRALNEQYF. In nucleotides, the CDR3 is TGCAGTGCTTCCCGGACTCGGGCTTTGAATGAGCAGTACTTC.

The chain combines TRBV2 with TRBJ1-2; D remains unclear. The length of the CDR3 is 13 residues. Germline CDR1 is SNHLY and CDR2 is FYNNEI. Trimming stripped 5 bases from V and 4 bases from J, with 11 bases between. The CDR3 region has the DNA TGTGCCAGCAGTCATACAGAGGCCTATGGCTACACCTTC. Its translation is CASSHTEAYGYTF.

This clonotype was counted between two and nine times. The genes are TRBV7-3 and TRBJ1-5; 7 bases match TRBD1. CDR1 SGHTA and CDR2 FQGTGA come from the germline V gene. The trim removed 2 bases at V and 6 bases at J, leaving 7 bases unmatched. CDR3 length equals 15 residues. The CDR3 DNA sequence: TGTGCCAGCAGCTTACAAGGGGGCGTGGGTCAGCCCCAGCATTTT. It encodes CASSLQGGVGQPQHF. Filled out from reference TRBV7-3 and TRBJ1-5, the complete variable domain reads GAGVSQTPSNKVTEKGKYVELRCDPISGHTALYWYRQSLGQGPEFLIYFQGTGAADDSGLPNDRFFAVRPEGSVSTLKIQRTERGDSAVYLCASSLQGGVGQPQHFGDGTRLSIL.

The CDR3 nucleotides are TGTGCCAGCAGCGTAGGAAGGCTAGCGGACACAGATACGCAGTATTTT. This sequence encodes CASSVGRLADTDTQYF. The V and J genes are TRBV9 and TRBJ2-3, with 7 nucleotides matching TRBD2. The CDR3 is made up of 16 amino acids. Germline assignment: CDR1 SGDLS and CDR2 YYNGEE. J gave up 2 bases and V 0 bases, and 6 bases lay outside the gene matches.

The chain is built from TRBV15 and TRBJ2-1, with 13 bases lining up with TRBD2. The CDR3 length is 17 residues. Looked up from germline, CDR1 is LNHNV and CDR2 is YYDKDF (reference sequence). Trimming at V came to 3 bases and at J to 9 bases, leaving 11 bases not matched to a gene. The CDR3 is CATSRPGLAGDGSEQFF. CDR3 sequence (DNA): TGTGCCACCAGCAGGCCCGGACTAGCGGGAGATGGTAGTGAGCAGTTCTTC.

This clonotype was counted at least ten times. The rearrangement links TRBV29-1 to TRBJ2-5; 11 bases match TRBD2. Per the germline V gene, CDR1 is SQVTM and CDR2 is ANQGSEA. V lost 6 bases to trimming and J lost 9 bases; unmatched junction nucleotides: 12. The CDR3 sequence is 14 residues long. The CDR3 spells CSVPPSGGPSSQYF. The CDR3 DNA reads TGCAGCGTGCCTCCTAGCGGGGGGCCCAGTTCCCAGTACTTC. Full variable domain (outside the CDR3, taken from reference TRBV29-1 and TRBJ2-5): SAVISQKPSRDICQRGTSLTIQCQVDSQVTMMFWYRQQPGQSLTLIATANQGSEATYESGFVIDKFPISRPNLTFSTLTVSNMSPEDSSIYLCSVPPSGGPSSQYFGPGTRLLVL.

The chain couples TRBV3-1 to TRBJ2-7; 8 bases fit TRBD1. V was pared by 0 bases and J by 2 bases, with 6 bases of the junction left unmatched. Germline V gene lookup returns CDR1 LGHDT and CDR2 YNNKEL (reference sequence). The length of the CDR3 is 16 residues. The CDR3 protein is CASSQDRTGLPYEQYF. CDR3 nucleotides: TGTGCCAGCAGCCAAGACCGGACAGGGTTGCCCTACGAGCAGTACTTC.

This clonotype occurred many times. The chain uses TRBV10-3 and TRBJ1-6; no clear D. The CDR3 length is 20 residues. The germline V gene encodes CDR1 ENHRY and CDR2 SYGVKD. Trimming removed 5 bases from V and 4 bases from J, with 27 bases in between. The CDR3 DNA reads TGTGCCATCAGTAGATCTGGAGGCTTATATATGGAGCCTTATAATTCACCCCTCCACTTT. It encodes CAISRSGGLYMEPYNSPLHF.

The chain uses TRBV9 and TRBJ2-5; 8 positions match TRBD1. After removal of 1 base from V and 3 bases from J, the junction contained 5 bases not matched to a gene. This CDR3 has 15 amino acids. Germline CDR1 reads SGDLS; CDR2 reads YYNGEE. In DNA form, the CDR3 reads TGTGCCAGCAGCGTACGACAGGGGTTCGAAGAGACCCAGTACTTC. Protein sequence: CASSVRQGFEETQYF.

Details on this clonotype: One end of the junction varies from germline; a read error may be responsible. This rearrangement joins TRBV29-1 to TRBJ1-5, with 7 bases lining up with TRBD1. This CDR3 is built from 12 residues. Germline CDR1 and CDR2: SQVTM and ANQGSEA. The DNA of the CDR3 is TGCAGCGTTGAAGCCCCAGGGGGGCCCCGGCATTTT. Amino acids: CSVEAPGGPRHF.

The chain employs TRBV11-2 and TRBJ2-1, with 8 nucleotides matching TRBD1. The CDR3 has 12 amino acids. Germline CDR1 SGHAT, CDR2 FQNNGV. Trimming at V came to 5 bases and at J to 14 bases, leaving 8 bases not matched to a gene. In DNA, the CDR3 is TGTGCCAGCAGCGCGAATGGGGGACAGGAGTTCTTC. This codes for CASSANGGQEFF. The full variable domain, its missing parts supplied by reference TRBV11-2 and TRBJ2-1, is EAGVAQSPRYKIIEKRQSVAFWCNPISGHATLYWYQQILGQGPKLLIQFQNNGVVDDSQLPKDRFSAERLKGVDSTLKIQPAKLEDSAVYLCASSANGGQEFFGPGTRLTVL.

The J gene is TRBJ2-1, the V gene TRBV9; maybe TRBD1 (5 bases). Looked up from germline, CDR1 is SGDLS and CDR2 is YYNGEE. V lost 0 bases to trimming and J lost 8 bases, with 18 bases between them. The CDR3 length is 16 residues. CDR3 amino acids: CASSVGSGSILDEQFF. DNA for the CDR3: TGTGCCAGCAGCGTAGGTTCAGGGTCTATCCTAGATGAGCAGTTCTTC. Drawing the rest from reference TRBV9 and TRBJ2-1, the complete variable domain is DSGVTQTPKHLITATGQRVTLRCSPRSGDLSVYWYQQSLDQGLQFLIQYYNGEERAKGNILERFSAQQFPDLHSELNLSSLELGDSALYFCASSVGSGSILDEQFFGPGTRLTVL.